This T cell receptor beta chain was documented in a study of OX40 agonist ivuxolimab in advanced cancers. Notes on the study in general: Low normalized clonal expansion also occurred in some nonresponding patients.

Deletions cut 4 bases from V and 4 bases from J, with 17 bases between. CDR3 length: 16 residues. From germline, CDR1 is SGDLS and CDR2 YYNGEE. This clone was observed a handful of times. Its antigen is unknown. Clones were sequenced by immunoSEQ multiplex PCR, and TCRdb holds only the in-frame ones, with some missing. Seen here are some 45,000 clones, around 85% observed once, and the top ten hold under 40%. The V call is TRBV9, the J call TRBJ2-2, with D possibly being TRBD1 (7 bases). Sequenced material: CD4+ or CD8+ T cells sorted from blood, taken in a trial of the OX40 agonist ivuxolimab. The sequence came from an adult with an advanced solid tumor such as melanoma, head and neck, liver or kidney cancer. The CDR3 region is CASSPGGTGSTGELFF. CDR3 DNA: TGTGCCAGCAGCCCAGGGGGGACTGGCTCCACCGGGGAGCTGTTTTTT.